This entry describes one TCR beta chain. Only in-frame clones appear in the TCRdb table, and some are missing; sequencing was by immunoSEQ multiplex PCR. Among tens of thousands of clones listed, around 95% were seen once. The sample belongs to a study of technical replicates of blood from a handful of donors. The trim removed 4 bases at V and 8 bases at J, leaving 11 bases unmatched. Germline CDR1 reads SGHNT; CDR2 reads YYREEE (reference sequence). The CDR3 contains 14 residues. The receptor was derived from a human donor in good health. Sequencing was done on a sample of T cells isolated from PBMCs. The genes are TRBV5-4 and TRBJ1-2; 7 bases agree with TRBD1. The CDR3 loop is CASSVGTVIRGYTF. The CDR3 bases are TGTGCCAGCAGCGTCGGGACAGTAATTCGAGGCTACACCTTC.